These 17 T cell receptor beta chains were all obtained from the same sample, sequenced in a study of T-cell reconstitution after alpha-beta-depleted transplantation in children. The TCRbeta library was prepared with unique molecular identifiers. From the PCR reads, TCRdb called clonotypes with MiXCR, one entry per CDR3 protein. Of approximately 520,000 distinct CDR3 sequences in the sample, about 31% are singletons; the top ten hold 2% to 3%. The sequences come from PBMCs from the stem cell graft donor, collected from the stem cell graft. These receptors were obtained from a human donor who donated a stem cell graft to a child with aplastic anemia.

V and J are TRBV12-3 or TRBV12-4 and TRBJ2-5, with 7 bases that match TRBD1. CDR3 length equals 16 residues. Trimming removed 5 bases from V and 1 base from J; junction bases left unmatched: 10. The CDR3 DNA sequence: TGTGCCAGCAGTCCTGACAGGGACCGATCCCAAGAGACCCAGTACTTC. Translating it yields CASSPDRDRSQETQYF.

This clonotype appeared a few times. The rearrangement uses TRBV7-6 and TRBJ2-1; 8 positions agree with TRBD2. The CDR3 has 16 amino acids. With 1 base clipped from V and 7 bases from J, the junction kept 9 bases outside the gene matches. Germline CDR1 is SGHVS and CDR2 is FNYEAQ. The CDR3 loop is CASSLVASGYTNEQFF. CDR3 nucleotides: TGTGCCAGCAGCTTAGTCGCTAGCGGGTATACGAATGAGCAGTTCTTC.

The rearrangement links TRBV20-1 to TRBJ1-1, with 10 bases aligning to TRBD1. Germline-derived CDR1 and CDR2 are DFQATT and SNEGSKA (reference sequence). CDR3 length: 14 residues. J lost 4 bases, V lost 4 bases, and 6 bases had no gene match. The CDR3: CSANRQGASTEAFF. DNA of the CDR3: TGCAGTGCTAACCGACAGGGGGCCAGCACTGAAGCTTTCTTT.

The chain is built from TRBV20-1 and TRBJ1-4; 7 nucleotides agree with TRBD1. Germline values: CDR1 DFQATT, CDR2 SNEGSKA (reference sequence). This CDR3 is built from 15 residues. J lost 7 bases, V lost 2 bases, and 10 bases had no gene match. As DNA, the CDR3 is TGCAGTGCTAGAAAAACCGGGACAGTGATTGAAAAACTGTTTTTT. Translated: CSARKTGTVIEKLFF.

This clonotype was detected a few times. The CDR3 region is CASSQGGTSRGYTF. In DNA form, the CDR3 reads TGTGCCAGTAGCCAAGGGGGAACTTCTCGGGGCTACACCTTC. The chain is built from TRBV19 and TRBJ1-2; tentatively, D is TRBD1 (6 bases). CDR1 is LNHDA, CDR2 SQIVND, per germline (reference sequence). The CDR3 is 14 residues long. Between the trimmed V and J ends, which lost 6 bases and 8 bases, there was a span of 19 bases. The full variable domain, with the rest looked up from reference TRBV19 and TRBJ1-2, is DGGITQSPKYLFRKEGQNVTLSCEQNLNHDAMYWYRQDPGQGLRLIYYSQIVNDFQKGDIAEGYSVSREKKESFPLTVTSAQKNPTAFYLCASSQGGTSRGYTFGSGTRLTVV.

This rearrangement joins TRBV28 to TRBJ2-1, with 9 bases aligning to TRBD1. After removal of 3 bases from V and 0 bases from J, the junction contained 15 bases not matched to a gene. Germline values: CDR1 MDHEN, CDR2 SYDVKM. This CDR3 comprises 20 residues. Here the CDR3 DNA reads TGTGCCAGCAGTTTTCACCTGGGGACAGGGAGAGCGAGCTCCTACAATGAGCAGTTCTTC. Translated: CASSFHLGTGRASSYNEQFF.

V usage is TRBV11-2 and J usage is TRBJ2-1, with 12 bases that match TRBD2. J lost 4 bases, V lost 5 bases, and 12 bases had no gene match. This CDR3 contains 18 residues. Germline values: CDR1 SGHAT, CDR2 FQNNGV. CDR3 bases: TGTGCCAGCAGCCCAATGACTAGCGGGAGCGCTCTTTACAATGAGCAGTTCTTC. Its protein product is CASSPMTSGSALYNEQFF.

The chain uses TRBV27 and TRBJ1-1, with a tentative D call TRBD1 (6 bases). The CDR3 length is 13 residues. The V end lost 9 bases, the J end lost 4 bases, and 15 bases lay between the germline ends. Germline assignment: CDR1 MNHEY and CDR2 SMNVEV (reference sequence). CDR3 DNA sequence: TGTGCCAGGAGTAACAGGGAGCGCACTGAAGCTTTCTTT. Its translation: CARSNRERTEAFF.

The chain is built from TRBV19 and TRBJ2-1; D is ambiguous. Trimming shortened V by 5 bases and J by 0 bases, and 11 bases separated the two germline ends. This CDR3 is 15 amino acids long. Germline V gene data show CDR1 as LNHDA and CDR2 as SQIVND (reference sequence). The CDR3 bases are TGTGCCAGTAGTCCCGGGTTCAGCTCCTACAATGAGCAGTTCTTC. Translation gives CASSPGFSSYNEQFF. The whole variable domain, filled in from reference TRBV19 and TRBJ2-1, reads DGGITQSPKYLFRKEGQNVTLSCEQNLNHDAMYWYRQDPGQGLRLIYYSQIVNDFQKGDIAEGYSVSREKKESFPLTVTSAQKNPTAFYLCASSPGFSSYNEQFFGPGTRLTVL.

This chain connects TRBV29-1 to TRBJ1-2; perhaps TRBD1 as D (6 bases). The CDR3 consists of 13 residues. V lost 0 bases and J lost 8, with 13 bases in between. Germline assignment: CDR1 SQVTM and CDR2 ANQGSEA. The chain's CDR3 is CSVEDGRGGGYTF. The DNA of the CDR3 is TGCAGCGTTGAAGATGGCAGGGGTGGGGGCTACACCTTC. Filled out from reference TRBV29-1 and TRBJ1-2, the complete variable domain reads SAVISQKPSRDICQRGTSLTIQCQVDSQVTMMFWYRQQPGQSLTLIATANQGSEATYESGFVIDKFPISRPNLTFSTLTVSNMSPEDSSIYLCSVEDGRGGGYTFGSGTRLTVV.

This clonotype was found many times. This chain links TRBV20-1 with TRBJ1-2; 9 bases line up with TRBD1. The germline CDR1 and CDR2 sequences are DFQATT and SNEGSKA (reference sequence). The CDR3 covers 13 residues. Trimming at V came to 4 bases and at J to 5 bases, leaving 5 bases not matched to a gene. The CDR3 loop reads CSAMGQGGYGYTF. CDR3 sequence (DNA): TGCAGTGCTATGGGACAGGGTGGTTATGGCTACACCTTC.

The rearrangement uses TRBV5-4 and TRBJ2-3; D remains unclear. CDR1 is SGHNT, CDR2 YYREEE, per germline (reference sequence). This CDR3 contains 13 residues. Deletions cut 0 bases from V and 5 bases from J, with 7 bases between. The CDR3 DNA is TGTGCCAGCAGCTTGGATACGGGAGATACGCAGTATTTT. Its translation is CASSLDTGDTQYF.

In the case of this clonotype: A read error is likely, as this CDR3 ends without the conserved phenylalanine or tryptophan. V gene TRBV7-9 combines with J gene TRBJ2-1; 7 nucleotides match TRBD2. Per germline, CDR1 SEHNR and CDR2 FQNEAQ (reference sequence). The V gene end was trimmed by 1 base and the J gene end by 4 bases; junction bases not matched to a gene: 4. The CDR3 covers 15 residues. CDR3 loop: CASSLVSGAYNEQFS. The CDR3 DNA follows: TGTGCCAGCAGCTTAGTAAGCGGGGCATACAATGAGCAGTTCTCC.

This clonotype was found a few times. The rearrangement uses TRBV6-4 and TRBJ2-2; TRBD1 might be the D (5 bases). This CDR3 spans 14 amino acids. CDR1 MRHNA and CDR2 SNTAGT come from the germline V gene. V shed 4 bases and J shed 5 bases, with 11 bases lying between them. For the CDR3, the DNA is TGTGCCAGCAGTGCCTCTCCAGGGACCGGGGAGCTGTTTTTT. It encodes CASSASPGTGELFF.

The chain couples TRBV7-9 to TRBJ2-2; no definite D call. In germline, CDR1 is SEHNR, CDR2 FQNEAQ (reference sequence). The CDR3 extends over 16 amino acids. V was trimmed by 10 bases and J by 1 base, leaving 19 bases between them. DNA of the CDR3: TGTGCCACCATCCCCTCGGCAGGCCTGAACACCGGGGAGCTGTTTTTT. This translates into CATIPSAGLNTGELFF.

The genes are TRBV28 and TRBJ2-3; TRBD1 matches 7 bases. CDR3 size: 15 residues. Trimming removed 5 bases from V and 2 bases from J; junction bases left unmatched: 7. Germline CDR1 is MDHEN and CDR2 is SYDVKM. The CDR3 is CASSAYRGSTDTQYF. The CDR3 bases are TGTGCCAGCAGTGCCTACAGGGGCTCCACAGATACGCAGTATTTT.

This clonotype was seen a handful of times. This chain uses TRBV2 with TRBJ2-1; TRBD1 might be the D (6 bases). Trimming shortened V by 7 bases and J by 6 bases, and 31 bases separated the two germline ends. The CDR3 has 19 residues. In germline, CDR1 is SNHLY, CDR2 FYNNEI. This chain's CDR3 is CASIRDQGTRSPLGNEQFF. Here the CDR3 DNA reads TGTGCCAGCATCAGGGACCAGGGGACAAGGAGTCCTTTGGGCAATGAGCAGTTCTTC.